The subject of this entry is one T cell receptor beta chain. The antigen is not known. Assay: immunoSEQ multiplex PCR; the TCRdb copy retains only in-frame clones and omits some. The sample contains roughly 56,000 clones, roughly 93% of which appear only once. The sample comes from a study of cytomegalovirus exposure and HLA in healthy donors. At the level of the study: The approximately 110 validation repertoires used a platform that matched the one used for the 600 to 700 first-cohort repertoires, as a later analysis reported. Overall study results and limits: Most observed TCR sequences were rare, whereas some public TCRs were detected in many donors. Reported performance of the classifier showed diagnosis of cytomegalovirus status with high specificity and sensitivity. Altogether, about 160 TCR beta chains were recorded as cytomegalovirus-associated.

The CDR3 runs to 11 residues. Looked up from germline, CDR1 is DFQATT and CDR2 is SNEGSKA (reference sequence). The sequence derives from a woman aged 18-29 years in good health and CMV-seropositive. V gene TRBV20-1 combines with J gene TRBJ2-5; TRBD2 agrees at 7 bases. Sequenced sample: PBMCs. CDR3: CSPWEGQTQYF. The DNA for the CDR3 is TGCAGCCCCTGGGAGGGCCAGACCCAGTACTTC.